One and the same sample provided the 13 T cell receptor beta chains below, sequenced in a study of T cell changes during pregnancy in multiple sclerosis. The assay was immunoSEQ multiplex PCR, and TCRdb's table has in-frame clones only and misses some. The table lists about 100,000 clones, roughly 90% of them singletons, with less than 2% in the top ten. Material: peripheral blood, obtained after pregnancy. The receptors originated from a female donor with multiple sclerosis, enrolled in a pregnancy study.

This chain connects TRBV7-6 to TRBJ2-1; D may be TRBD2 (6 bases). CDR1 and CDR2 (germline): SGHVS, FNYEAQ. The CDR3 totals 16 residues. V was shortened by 1 base and J by 3 bases, with 13 bases between the two germline ends. The CDR3 DNA reads TGTGCCAGCAGCTTAGATGGAGGGAGAAACTACAATGAGCAGTTCTTC. Translating gives CASSLDGGRNYNEQFF.

The gene calls are TRBV5-1 and TRBJ1-4; D remains unclear. Trimming took off 3 bases at V and 5 bases at J, with 11 bases between the two ends. Germline V gene lookup returns CDR1 SGHRS and CDR2 YFSETQ. CDR3 length equals 14 residues. DNA of the CDR3: TGCGCCAGCAGCTGGAGGTCCGTAAATGAAAAACTGTTTTTT. This sequence encodes CASSWRSVNEKLFF.

The genes are TRBV7-2 and TRBJ2-1; 11 bases line up with TRBD2. The CDR3 consists of 16 residues. J lost 4 bases, V lost 0 bases, and 2 bases had no gene match. Germline loops: CDR1 SGHTA, CDR2 FQGNSA. Here the CDR3 reads CASSLAASGGYNEQFF. CDR3 DNA sequence: TGTGCCAGCAGCTTAGCGGCTAGCGGGGGGTACAATGAGCAGTTCTTC.

This CDR3 reads CAWSTGVTSFNYGYTF. The CDR3 DNA follows: TGTGCCTGGAGCACAGGGGTCACCTCCTTTAACTATGGCTACACCTTC. The V gene is TRBV30, the J gene TRBJ1-2, with 7 bases aligning to TRBD1. Germline V CDR1 and CDR2: GTSNPN, SVGIG (reference sequence). V lost 3 bases, J lost 1 base, and 11 bases stayed unmatched. This CDR3 has 16 amino acids.

The rearrangement joins TRBV13 to TRBJ2-1, with a possible D match to TRBD2 (5 bases). V lost 6 bases to trimming and J lost 7 bases, with 16 bases between them. There are 14 residues in the CDR3. Germline values: CDR1 PRHDT, CDR2 FYEKMQ (reference sequence). Written as DNA, the CDR3 is TGTGCCAGCAGGGACTCCGTTGGCCTGAATGAGCAGTTCTTC. The encoded protein is CASRDSVGLNEQFF.

The rearrangement links TRBV7-6 to TRBJ1-5, with 7 bases lining up with TRBD1. The CDR3 covers 15 residues. Trimming took 2 bases from V and 6 from J; bases not matched to a gene: 7. Germline CDR1 reads SGHVS; CDR2 reads FNYEAQ. CDR3 residues: CASSLRQGRLQPQHF. CDR3 bases: TGTGCCAGCAGCTTACGACAGGGTCGGCTTCAGCCCCAGCATTTT.

This chain joins TRBV19 and TRBJ1-2; TRBD1 matches at 9 bases. V gave up 5 bases and J gave up 6 bases; unmatched junction bases: 4. From germline, CDR1 is LNHDA and CDR2 SQIVND (reference sequence). The CDR3 spans 13 residues. In DNA, the CDR3 is TGTGCCAGTAGTCCACAGGGGGCGGATGGCTACACCTTC. Translation: CASSPQGADGYTF.

The chain is built from TRBV28 and TRBJ2-5; TRBD2 matches 12 bases. V was pared by 6 bases and J by 9 bases, with 23 bases of the junction left unmatched. Germline V gene sequence: CDR1 MDHEN, CDR2 SYDVKM. The CDR3 contains 19 residues. The CDR3 reads CASSRRVPGTSGLSGAQYF. The CDR3 DNA sequence: TGTGCCAGCAGCCGACGCGTACCGGGGACTAGCGGGCTGTCGGGAGCCCAGTACTTC. Looking up the rest from reference TRBV28 and TRBJ2-5 gives the full variable domain: DVKVTQSSRYLVKRTGEKVFLECVQDMDHENMFWYRQDPGLGLRLIYFSYDVKMKEKGDIPEGYSVSREKKERFSLILESASTNQTSMYLCASSRRVPGTSGLSGAQYFGPGTRLLVL.

This chain connects TRBV5-4 to TRBJ2-5, with D perhaps TRBD2 (6 bases). Between the trimmed V and J ends, which lost 0 bases and 1 base, there was a span of 10 bases. Germline V gene lookup returns CDR1 SGHNT and CDR2 YYREEE (reference sequence). This CDR3 is 15 amino acids long. The DNA for the CDR3 is TGTGCCAGCAGCTTGGATAGCGGACCCCAAGAGACCCAGTACTTC. Protein: CASSLDSGPQETQYF.

The rearrangement uses TRBV10-3 and TRBJ1-1, with D maybe TRBD1 (5 bases). V was trimmed by 2 bases and J by 1 base, leaving 8 bases between them. Germline CDR1 is ENHRY and CDR2 is SYGVKD. CDR3 size: 14 residues. The CDR3 loop is CAISEATGNTEAFF. The DNA for the CDR3 is TGTGCCATCAGTGAGGCCACAGGGAACACTGAAGCTTTCTTT.

The chain recombines TRBV4-1 with TRBJ2-7, with D uncertain. Germline V CDR1 and CDR2: MGHRA, YSYEKL. CDR3 size: 14 residues. Trimming pared 6 bases from V and 0 bases from J, leaving 12 bases between. This chain's CDR3 is CASRSQVNSYEQYF. The CDR3 DNA sequence: TGCGCCAGCAGGAGCCAGGTAAACTCCTACGAGCAGTACTTC.

The rearrangement uses TRBV6-1 and TRBJ1-5; D not resolved. The V gene lost 3 bases and the J gene lost 6 bases, with 9 bases spanning the gap. CDR3 length: 13 amino acids. Per the germline V gene, CDR1 is MNHNS and CDR2 is SASEGT. The CDR3 DNA is TGTGCCAGCAGTGATGAGGGTGGTCAGCCCCAGCATTTT. Its protein is CASSDEGGQPQHF.

The chain links TRBV14 to TRBJ1-1, with TRBD1 identical over 8 bases. There are 16 residues in the CDR3. The germline CDR1 and CDR2 sequences are SGHDN and FVKESK. V gave up 3 bases and J gave up 5 bases; unmatched junction bases: 11. CDR3 nucleotide sequence: TGTGCCAGCAGCCATCCAAGGGAGGGGACAGGTACTGAAGCTTTCTTT. It is translated as CASSHPREGTGTEAFF.